This TCR beta chain was captured by sequencing in a study of regulatory T cells in long-lasting Graves disease. The study's findings and limits: Among the persistent patients, some 2,900 public clonotypes were shared, more than the 950 to 1,000 shared among new patients.

Time point denoted: persistent/refractory GD, antithyroid drugs over 5 years with positive TRAb. There was RNA extracted from PBMCs, and the TCR library was made from it. Investigators report Graves' disease was diagnosed under American Thyroid Association guidelines. Arm-PCR with iRepertoire HTBI primers amplified the CDR3 regions for these TCR beta libraries. TCRdb processed the multiplex PCR reads anew with MiXCR; each CDR3 protein has one entry. The table shows around 500,000 distinct CDR3 sequences, with roughly 20% occurring only once. Germline CDR1 reads DFQATT; CDR2 reads SNEGSKA (reference sequence). The CDR3 sequence is 14 residues long. V was trimmed by 3 bases and J by 2 bases, leaving 14 bases between them. Comment on this clonotype: Its antigen is currently unknown.

The rearrangement joins TRBV20-1 to TRBJ2-7, with TRBD2 as a possible D gene (6 bases). This sequence was found in a female donor with Graves disease. Here the sequenced sample was peripheral blood mononuclear cells (PBMCs), taken when the disease was refractory, from a patient treated with antithyroid drugs. DNA for the CDR3: TGCAGTGCTAGGGGACTCACACTGCCCTACGAGCAGTACTTC. This encodes CSARGLTLPYEQYF.